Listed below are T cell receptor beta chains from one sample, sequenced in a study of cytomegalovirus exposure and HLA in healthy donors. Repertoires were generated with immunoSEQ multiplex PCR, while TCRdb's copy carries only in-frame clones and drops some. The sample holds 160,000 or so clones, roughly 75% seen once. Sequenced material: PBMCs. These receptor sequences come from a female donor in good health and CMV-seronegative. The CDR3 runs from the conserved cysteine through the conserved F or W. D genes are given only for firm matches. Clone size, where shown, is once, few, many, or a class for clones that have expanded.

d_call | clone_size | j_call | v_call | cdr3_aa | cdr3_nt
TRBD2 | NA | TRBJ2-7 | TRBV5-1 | CASSPNRLAGGHEQYF | TGCGCCAGCAGCCCTAACCGACTAGCGGGAGGGCACGAGCAGTACTTC
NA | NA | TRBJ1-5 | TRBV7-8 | CASSLGDIHSNQPQHF | TGTGCCAGCAGCTTAGGGGACATCCACAGCAATCAGCCCCAGCATTTT
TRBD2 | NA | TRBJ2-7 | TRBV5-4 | CASTTAVGRSAEQYF | TGTGCCAGCACCACGGCTGTCGGGAGGTCTGCCGAGCAGTACTTC
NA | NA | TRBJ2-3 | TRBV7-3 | CASSLGGATADTQYF | TGTGCCAGCAGCTTAGGGGGGGCTACGGCAGATACGCAGTATTTT
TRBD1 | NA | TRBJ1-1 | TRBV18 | CASSPLDRANTEAFF | TGTGCCAGCTCACCCCTGGACAGGGCGAACACTGAAGCTTTCTTT
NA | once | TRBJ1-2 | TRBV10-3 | CAISLSTGNGYTF | TGTGCCATCAGTCTAAGTACAGGGAATGGCTACACCTTC
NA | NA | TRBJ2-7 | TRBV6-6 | CASNRVAGEQYF | TGTGCCAGCAATAGGGTGGCGGGAGAGCAGTACTTC
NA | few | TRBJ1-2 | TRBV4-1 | CASSQDRGRGDGYTF | TGCGCCAGCAGCCAAGATCGGGGGAGGGGGGACGGCTACACCTTC
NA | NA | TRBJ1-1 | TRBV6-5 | CASSYLANTEAFF | TGTGCCAGCAGTTACTTAGCTAACACTGAAGCTTTCTTT
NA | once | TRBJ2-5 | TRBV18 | CASSPNTGKETQYF | TGTGCCAGCTCACCAAATACGGGAAAAGAGACCCAGTACTTC
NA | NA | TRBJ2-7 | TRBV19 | CATSAGRLSYEQYF | TGTGCCACCTCGGCGGGCAGGCTCTCCTACGAGCAGTACTTC
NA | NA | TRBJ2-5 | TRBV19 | CASSRSLGGGETQYF | TGTGCCAGTAGTCGCTCCCTCGGGGGTGGTGAGACCCAGTACTTC
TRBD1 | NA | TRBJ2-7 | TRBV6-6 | CASSGMGQSHEQYF | TGTGCCAGCAGTGGCATGGGACAGTCCCACGAGCAGTACTTC
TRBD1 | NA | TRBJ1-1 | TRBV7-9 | CASSSPTGGDTEAFF | TGTGCCAGCAGCTCCCCGACAGGGGGAGACACTGAAGCTTTCTTT
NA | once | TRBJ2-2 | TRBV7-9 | CASPLVTGELFF | TGTGCCAGCCCCCTCGTGACCGGGGAGCTGTTTTTT